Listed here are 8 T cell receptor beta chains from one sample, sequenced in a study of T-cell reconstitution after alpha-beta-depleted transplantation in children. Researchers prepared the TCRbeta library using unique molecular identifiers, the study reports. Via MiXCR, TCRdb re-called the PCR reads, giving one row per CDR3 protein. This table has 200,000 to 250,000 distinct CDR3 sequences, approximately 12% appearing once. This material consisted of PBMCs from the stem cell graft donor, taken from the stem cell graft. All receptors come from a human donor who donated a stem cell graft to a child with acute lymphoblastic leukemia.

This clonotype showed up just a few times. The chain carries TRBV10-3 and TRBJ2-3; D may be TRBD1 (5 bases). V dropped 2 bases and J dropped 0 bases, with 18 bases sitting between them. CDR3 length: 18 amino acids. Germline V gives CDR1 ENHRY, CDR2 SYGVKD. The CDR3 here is CAISEMGREGYSTDTQYF. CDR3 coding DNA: TGTGCCATCAGTGAGATGGGCAGGGAAGGCTATAGCACAGATACGCAGTATTTT.

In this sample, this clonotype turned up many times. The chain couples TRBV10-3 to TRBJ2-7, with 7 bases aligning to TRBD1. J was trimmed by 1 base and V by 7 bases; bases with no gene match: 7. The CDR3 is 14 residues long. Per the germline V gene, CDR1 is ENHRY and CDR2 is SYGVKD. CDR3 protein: CAINPTGSSYEQYF. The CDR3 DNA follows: TGTGCCATCAACCCGACAGGGTCATCCTACGAGCAGTACTTC.

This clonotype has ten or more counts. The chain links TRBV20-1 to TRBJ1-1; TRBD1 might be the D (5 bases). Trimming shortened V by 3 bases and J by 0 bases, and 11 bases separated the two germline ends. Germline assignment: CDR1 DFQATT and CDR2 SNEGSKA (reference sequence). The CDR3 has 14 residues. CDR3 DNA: TGCAGTGCTAGTATAGGGGCCATGAACACTGAAGCTTTCTTT. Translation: CSASIGAMNTEAFF.

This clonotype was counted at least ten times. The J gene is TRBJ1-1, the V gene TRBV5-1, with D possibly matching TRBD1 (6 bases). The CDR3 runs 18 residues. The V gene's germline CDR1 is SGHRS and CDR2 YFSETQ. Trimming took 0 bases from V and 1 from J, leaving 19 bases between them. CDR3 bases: TGCGCCAGCAGCTTGGTCCCCTTAAACAGGGACTCGAACACTGAAGCTTTCTTT. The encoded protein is CASSLVPLNRDSNTEAFF. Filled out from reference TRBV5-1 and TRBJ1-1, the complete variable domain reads KAGVTQTPRYLIKTRGQQVTLSCSPISGHRSVSWYQQTPGQGLQFLFEYFSETQRNKGNFPGRFSGRQFSNSRSEMNVSTLELGDSALYLCASSLVPLNRDSNTEAFFGQGTRLTVV.

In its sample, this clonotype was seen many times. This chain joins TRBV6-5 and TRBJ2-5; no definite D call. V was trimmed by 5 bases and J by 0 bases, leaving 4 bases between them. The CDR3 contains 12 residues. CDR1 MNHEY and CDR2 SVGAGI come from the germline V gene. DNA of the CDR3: TGTGCCAGCAGTCGGGACCAAGAGACCCAGTACTTC. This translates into CASSRDQETQYF.

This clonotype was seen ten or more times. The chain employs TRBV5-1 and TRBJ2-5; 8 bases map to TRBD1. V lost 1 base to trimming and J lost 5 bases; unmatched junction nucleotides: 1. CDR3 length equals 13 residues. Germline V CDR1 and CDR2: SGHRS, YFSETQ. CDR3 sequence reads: CASSLRQGETQYF. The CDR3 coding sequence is TGCGCCAGCAGCTTGAGACAGGGGGAGACCCAGTACTTC.

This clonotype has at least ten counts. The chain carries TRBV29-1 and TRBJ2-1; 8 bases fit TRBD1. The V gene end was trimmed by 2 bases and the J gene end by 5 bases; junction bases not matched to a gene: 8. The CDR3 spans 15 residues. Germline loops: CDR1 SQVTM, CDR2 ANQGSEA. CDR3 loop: CSVEWTGPPDNEQFF. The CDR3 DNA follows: TGCAGCGTTGAATGGACAGGGCCGCCCGACAATGAGCAGTTCTTC.

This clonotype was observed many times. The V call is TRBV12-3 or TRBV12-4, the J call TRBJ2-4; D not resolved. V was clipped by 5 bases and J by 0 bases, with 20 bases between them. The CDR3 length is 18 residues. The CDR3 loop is CASSPRRSATVAKNIQYF. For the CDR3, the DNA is TGTGCCAGCAGTCCCCGACGGTCCGCAACCGTAGCCAAAAACATTCAGTACTTC.